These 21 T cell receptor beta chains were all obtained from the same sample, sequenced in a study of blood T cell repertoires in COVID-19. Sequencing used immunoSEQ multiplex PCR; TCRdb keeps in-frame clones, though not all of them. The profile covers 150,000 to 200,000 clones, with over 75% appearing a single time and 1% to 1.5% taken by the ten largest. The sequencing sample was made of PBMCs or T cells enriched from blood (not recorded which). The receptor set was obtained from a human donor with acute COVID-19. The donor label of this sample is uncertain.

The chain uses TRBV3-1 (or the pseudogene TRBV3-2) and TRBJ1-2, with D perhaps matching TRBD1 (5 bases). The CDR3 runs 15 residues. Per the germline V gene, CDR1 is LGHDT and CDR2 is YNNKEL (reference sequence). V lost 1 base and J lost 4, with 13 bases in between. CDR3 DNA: TGTGCCAGCAGCCAAGGTTTAGGGGCGTCCTATGGCTACACCTTC. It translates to CASSQGLGASYGYTF.

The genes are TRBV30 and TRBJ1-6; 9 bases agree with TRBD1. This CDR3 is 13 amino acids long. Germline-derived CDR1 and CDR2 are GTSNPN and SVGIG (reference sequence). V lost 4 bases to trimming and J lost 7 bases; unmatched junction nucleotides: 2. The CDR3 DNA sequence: TGTGCCTGGATAGGGACAGGGAATTCACCCCTCCACTTT. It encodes CAWIGTGNSPLHF.

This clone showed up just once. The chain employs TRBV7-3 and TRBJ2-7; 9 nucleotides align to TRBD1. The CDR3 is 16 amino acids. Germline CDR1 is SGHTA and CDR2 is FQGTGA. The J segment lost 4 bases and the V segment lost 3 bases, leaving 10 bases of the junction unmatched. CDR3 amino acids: CASSFSKGQGTYEQYF. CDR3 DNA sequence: TGTGCCAGCAGCTTCTCGAAGGGACAGGGTACATACGAGCAGTACTTC.

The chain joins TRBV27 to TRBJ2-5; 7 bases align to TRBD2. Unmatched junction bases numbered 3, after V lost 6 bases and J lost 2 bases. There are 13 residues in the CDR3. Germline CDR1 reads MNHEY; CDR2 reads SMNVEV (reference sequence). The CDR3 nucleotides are TGTGCCAGCAGAAGAGCGGGGCAAGAGACCCAGTACTTC. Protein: CASRRAGQETQYF.

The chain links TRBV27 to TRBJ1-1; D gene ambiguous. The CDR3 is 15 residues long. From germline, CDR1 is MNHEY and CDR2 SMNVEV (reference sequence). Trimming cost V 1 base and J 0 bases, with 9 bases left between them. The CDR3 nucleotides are TGTGCCAGCAGTTTATTGGGCACAATGAACACTGAAGCTTTCTTT. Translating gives CASSLLGTMNTEAFF.

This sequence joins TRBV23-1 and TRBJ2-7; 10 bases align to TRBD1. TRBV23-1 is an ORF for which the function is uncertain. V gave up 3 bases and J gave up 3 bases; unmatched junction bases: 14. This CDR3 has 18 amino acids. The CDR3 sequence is CASSHSRDRGIFRYEQYF. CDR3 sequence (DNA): TGCGCCAGCAGTCATTCCAGGGACAGGGGAATTTTTCGCTACGAGCAGTACTTC.

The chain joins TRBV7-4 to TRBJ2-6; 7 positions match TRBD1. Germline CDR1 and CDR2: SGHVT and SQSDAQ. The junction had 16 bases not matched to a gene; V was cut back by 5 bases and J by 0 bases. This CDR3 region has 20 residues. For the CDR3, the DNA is TGTGCCAGCAGCCAGCCATTTCACGGGACAGTGCTCTCTGGGGCCAACGTCCTGACTTTC. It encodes CASSQPFHGTVLSGANVLTF.

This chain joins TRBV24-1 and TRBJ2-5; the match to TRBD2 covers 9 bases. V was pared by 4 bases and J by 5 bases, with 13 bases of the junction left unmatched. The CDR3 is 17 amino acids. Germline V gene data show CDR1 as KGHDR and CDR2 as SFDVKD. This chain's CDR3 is CATSEPGGSGGSETQYF. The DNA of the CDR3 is TGTGCCACCAGTGAACCCGGCGGAAGCGGGGGGTCGGAGACCCAGTACTTC.

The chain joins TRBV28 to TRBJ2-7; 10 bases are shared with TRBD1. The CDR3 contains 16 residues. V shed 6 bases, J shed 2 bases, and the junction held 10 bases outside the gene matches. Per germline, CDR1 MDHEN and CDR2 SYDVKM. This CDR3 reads CASSPLPGTGAYEQYF. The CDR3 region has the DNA TGTGCCAGCAGCCCGCTTCCCGGGACAGGGGCCTACGAGCAGTACTTC.

DNA of the CDR3: TGTGCCAGCAGCCCTACGGCACGGGGTGAAAAACTGTTTTTT. Its translation is CASSPTARGEKLFF. The chain employs TRBV9 and TRBJ1-4; D gene unclear. The ends were cut back, 4 bases at V and 7 bases at J, with 14 bases in the middle. This CDR3 contains 14 residues. Germline CDR1 and CDR2: SGDLS and YYNGEE.

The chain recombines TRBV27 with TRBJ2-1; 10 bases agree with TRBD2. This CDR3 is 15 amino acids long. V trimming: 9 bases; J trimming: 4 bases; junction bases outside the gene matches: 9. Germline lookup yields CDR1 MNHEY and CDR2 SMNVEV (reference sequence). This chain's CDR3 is CASLAVAGGYNEQFF. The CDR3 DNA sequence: TGTGCCAGTCTAGCGGTAGCGGGGGGTTACAATGAGCAGTTCTTC.

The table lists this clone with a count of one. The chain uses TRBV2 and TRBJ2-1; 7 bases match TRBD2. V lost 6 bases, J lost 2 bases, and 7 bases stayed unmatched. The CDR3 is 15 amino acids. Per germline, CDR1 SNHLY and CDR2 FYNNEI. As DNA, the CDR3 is TGTGCCAGCAGGCCAACCGGGGGGACCTACAATGAGCAGTTCTTC. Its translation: CASRPTGGTYNEQFF.

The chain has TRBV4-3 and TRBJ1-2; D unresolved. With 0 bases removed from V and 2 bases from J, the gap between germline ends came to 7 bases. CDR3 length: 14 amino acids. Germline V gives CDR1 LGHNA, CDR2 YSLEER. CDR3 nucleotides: TGCGCCAGCAGCCAAGACACGGTAAACTATGGCTACACCTTC. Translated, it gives CASSQDTVNYGYTF.

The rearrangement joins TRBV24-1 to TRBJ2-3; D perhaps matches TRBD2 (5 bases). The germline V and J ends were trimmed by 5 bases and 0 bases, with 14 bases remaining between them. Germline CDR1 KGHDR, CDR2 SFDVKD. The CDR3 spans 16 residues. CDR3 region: CATSGRTGGSTDTQYF. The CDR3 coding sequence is TGTGCCACCAGTGGCCGGACCGGCGGGAGCACAGATACGCAGTATTTT.

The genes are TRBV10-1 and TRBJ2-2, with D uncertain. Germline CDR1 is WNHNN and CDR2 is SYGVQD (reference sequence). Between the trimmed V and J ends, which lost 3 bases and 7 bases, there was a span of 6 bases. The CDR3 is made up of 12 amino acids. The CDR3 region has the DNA TGCGCCAGCAGTGACCAGGACGGGGAGCTGTTTTTT. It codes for CASSDQDGELFF.

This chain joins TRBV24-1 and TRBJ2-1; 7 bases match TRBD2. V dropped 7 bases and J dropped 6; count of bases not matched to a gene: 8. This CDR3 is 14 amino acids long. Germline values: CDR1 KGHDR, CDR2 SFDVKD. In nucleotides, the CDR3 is TGTGCCACCAGGGGGGGGAGGTTAAGCAATGAGCAGTTCTTC. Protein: CATRGGRLSNEQFF.

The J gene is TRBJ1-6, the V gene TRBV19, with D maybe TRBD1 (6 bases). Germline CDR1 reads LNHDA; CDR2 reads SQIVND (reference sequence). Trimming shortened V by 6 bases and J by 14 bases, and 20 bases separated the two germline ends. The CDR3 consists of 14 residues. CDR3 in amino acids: CASSRGGVEGALHF. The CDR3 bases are TGTGCCAGTAGCCGGGGGGGCGTCGAGGGGGCCCTCCACTTT.

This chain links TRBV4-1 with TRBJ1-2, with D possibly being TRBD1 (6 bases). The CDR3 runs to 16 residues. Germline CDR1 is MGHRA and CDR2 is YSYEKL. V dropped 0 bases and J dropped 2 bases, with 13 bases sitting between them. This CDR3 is CASSQDLRRGNYGYTF. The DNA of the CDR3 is TGCGCCAGCAGCCAAGATCTTCGTAGGGGGAACTATGGCTACACCTTC.

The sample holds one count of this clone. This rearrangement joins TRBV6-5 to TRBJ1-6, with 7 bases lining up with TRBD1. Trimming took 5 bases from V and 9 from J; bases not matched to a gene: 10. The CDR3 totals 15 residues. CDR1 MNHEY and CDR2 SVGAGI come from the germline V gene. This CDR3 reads CASSPLRDSASPLHF. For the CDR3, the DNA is TGTGCCAGCAGTCCTCTCCGGGACAGCGCTTCACCCCTCCACTTT.

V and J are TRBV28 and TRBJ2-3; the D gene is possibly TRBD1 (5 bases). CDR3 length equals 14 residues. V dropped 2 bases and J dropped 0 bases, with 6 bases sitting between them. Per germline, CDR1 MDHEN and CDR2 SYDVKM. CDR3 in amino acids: CASSLGASTDTQYF. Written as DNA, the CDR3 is TGTGCCAGCAGTTTAGGGGCCAGCACAGATACGCAGTATTTT.

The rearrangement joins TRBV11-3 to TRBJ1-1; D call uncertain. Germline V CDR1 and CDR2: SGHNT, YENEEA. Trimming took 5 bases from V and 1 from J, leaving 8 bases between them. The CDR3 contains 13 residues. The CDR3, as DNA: TGTGCCAGCAGCATCCCGGGGAACACTGAAGCTTTCTTT. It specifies CASSIPGNTEAFF.